The 20 T cell receptor beta chains reported below all come from one sample, sequenced in a study of T-cell memory formation after mild COVID-19. TCRdb re-called the 5' RACE reads with MiXCR, one entry per CDR3 protein. The table shows some 210,000 distinct CDR3 sequences, with 25% to 35% occurring only once. Material: PBMCs or a T cell subset sorted from them (not recorded which). The receptors originated from an adult woman who had mild COVID-19 (a few samples of this study predate the infection). Cell type and time point are not known.

This clonotype has a handful of counts. The chain joins TRBV7-8 to TRBJ2-6; 11 positions agree with TRBD1. CDR1 is SGHVS, CDR2 FQNEAQ, per germline. V shed 5 bases, J shed 2 bases, and the junction held 11 bases outside the gene matches. The CDR3 sequence is 19 residues long. This chain's CDR3 is CASSPVVGQGAAGANVLTF. The CDR3 nucleotides read TGTGCCAGCAGCCCAGTAGTAGGACAGGGGGCGGCTGGGGCCAACGTCCTGACTTTC.

The chain recombines TRBV5-1 with TRBJ2-2; the match to TRBD1 covers 7 bases. This CDR3 contains 17 residues. Trimming cost V 1 base and J 1 base; bases outside gene matches: 7. In germline, CDR1 is SGHRS, CDR2 YFSETQ. For the CDR3, the DNA is TGCGCCAGCAGCTTGTTAGTACAGGGGAGGAACACCGGGGAGCTGTTTTTT. Its protein is CASSLLVQGRNTGELFF.

This clonotype has just a few counts. In nucleotides, the CDR3 is TGTGCCATCAGTGAGAGAGGGGCTCAAGAGACCCAGTACTTC. Translation: CAISERGAQETQYF. This chain connects TRBV10-3 to TRBJ2-5; D is possibly TRBD1 or TRBD2 (5 bases each). Germline CDR1 and CDR2: ENHRY and SYGVKD. V dropped 2 bases and J dropped 2 bases, with 9 bases sitting between them. This CDR3 is 14 amino acids long.

This clonotype was seen many times. This chain connects TRBV24-1 to TRBJ1-5, with unresolved D. In germline, CDR1 is KGHDR, CDR2 SFDVKD. The CDR3 is made up of 14 amino acids. Trimming cost V 1 base and J 3 bases, with 6 bases left between them. This chain's CDR3 is CATSDLSINQPQHF. CDR3 DNA: TGTGCCACCAGTGATTTATCCATCAATCAGCCCCAGCATTTT.

The rearrangement joins TRBV12-3 or TRBV12-4 to TRBJ1-5; TRBD1 is a possible D gene (5 bases). V dropped 8 bases and J dropped 9 bases, with 20 bases sitting between them. CDR3 length: 14 residues. CDR3 nucleotide sequence: TGTGCCAGCGGTATTGGAGTAGGGGTACGGCCCCAGCATTTT. Translating it yields CASGIGVGVRPQHF.

The CDR3 reads CASSLGGTHYEQYF. The DNA for the CDR3 is TGTGCCAGCAGCTTAGGAGGGACCCACTACGAGCAGTACTTC. The chain carries TRBV11-3 and TRBJ2-7; D is perhaps TRBD1 or TRBD2 (5 bases each). Germline V CDR1 and CDR2: SGHNT, YENEEA. The CDR3 loop spans 14 amino acids. V gave up 1 base and J gave up 3 bases, with 10 bases separating them.

This clonotype was counted only a few times. J is TRBJ2-1 and V is TRBV5-1; 8 nucleotides line up with TRBD1. CDR1 is SGHRS and CDR2 is YFSETQ in the germline V gene. The J segment lost 4 bases and the V segment lost 0 bases, leaving 6 bases of the junction unmatched. CDR3 size: 16 residues. This chain's CDR3 is CASSLEARGRYNEQFF. The CDR3 DNA reads TGCGCCAGCAGCTTGGAGGCCAGGGGGCGTTACAATGAGCAGTTCTTC. The full variable domain, its missing parts supplied by reference TRBV5-1 and TRBJ2-1, is KAGVTQTPRYLIKTRGQQVTLSCSPISGHRSVSWYQQTPGQGLQFLFEYFSETQRNKGNFPGRFSGRQFSNSRSEMNVSTLELGDSALYLCASSLEARGRYNEQFFGPGTRLTVL.

This clonotype was seen only a few times. The V and J genes are TRBV7-9 and TRBJ2-2; 9 nucleotides match TRBD1. V shed 10 bases and J 3 bases; nucleotides not matched to a gene: 3. The CDR3 totals 13 residues. CDR1 is SEHNR and CDR2 is FQNEAQ in the germline V gene (reference sequence). CDR3 DNA: TGTGCCATCTGGGACAGGGACACCGGGGAGCTGTTTTTT. This encodes CAIWDRDTGELFF. Drawing the rest from reference TRBV7-9 and TRBJ2-2, the complete variable domain is DTGVSQNPRHKITKRGQNVTFRCDPISEHNRLYWYRQTLGQGPEFLTYFQNEAQLEKSRLLSDRFSAERPKGSFSTLEIQRTEQGDSAMYLCAIWDRDTGELFFGEGSRLTVL.

This clonotype was detected only a few times. The chain combines TRBV6-5 with TRBJ1-3; D unresolved. This CDR3 spans 13 amino acids. V was pared by 6 bases and J by 5 bases, with 11 bases between. Germline V CDR1 and CDR2: MNHEY, SVGAGI. Here the CDR3 DNA reads TGTGCCAGCAGCCCTGCGGCAAGAAACACCATATATTTT. Its protein product is CASSPAARNTIYF.

The genes are TRBV27 and TRBJ2-7; possibly TRBD1 or TRBD2 for D (5 bases each). The CDR3 is made up of 15 amino acids. Trimming removed 5 bases at V and 7 bases at J, with 21 bases between. Germline V gene lookup returns CDR1 MNHEY and CDR2 SMNVEV (reference sequence). The CDR3 sequence is CASSASMSGTEEQYF. Written as DNA, the CDR3 is TGTGCCAGCAGTGCCTCGATGTCAGGGACCGAGGAGCAGTACTTC.

The chain joins TRBV24-1 to TRBJ2-1, with D possibly being TRBD1 (6 bases). Germline V lookup: CDR1 KGHDR, CDR2 SFDVKD. The CDR3 sequence is 15 residues long. Trimming cost V 9 bases and J 6 bases, with 20 bases left between them. CDR3 residues: CATRATQGRANEQFF. CDR3 coding DNA: TGTGCCACCCGTGCCACTCAGGGGCGGGCCAATGAGCAGTTCTTC.

This clonotype has just a few counts. The rearrangement joins TRBV12-3 or TRBV12-4 to TRBJ2-7; 7 bases match TRBD2. V lost 3 bases and J lost 0; bases outside the gene matches: 2. This CDR3 is built from 14 residues. The CDR3 spells CASSLGGISYEQYF. In DNA, the CDR3 is TGTGCCAGCAGTTTGGGGGGGATCTCCTACGAGCAGTACTTC.

The V and J genes are TRBV5-1 and TRBJ2-7; D might be TRBD2 (6 bases). Germline values: CDR1 SGHRS, CDR2 YFSETQ. V lost 4 bases to trimming and J lost 0 bases, with 14 bases between them. The length of the CDR3 is 15 residues. CDR3 in amino acids: CASSTGTSSSYEQYF. The CDR3, as DNA: TGCGCCAGCAGCACCGGGACTTCAAGCTCCTACGAGCAGTACTTC.

The chain combines TRBV5-1 with TRBJ2-5; D tentatively reads TRBD1 or TRBD2 (5 bases each). Germline V gene sequence: CDR1 SGHRS, CDR2 YFSETQ. The length of the CDR3 is 13 residues. V lost 3 bases to trimming and J lost 7 bases, with 13 bases between them. The CDR3 is CASSSPGTRTQYF. CDR3 DNA: TGCGCCAGCAGCTCACCAGGGACGAGGACCCAGTACTTC.

This clonotype was seen ten or more times. The genes are TRBV5-4 and TRBJ2-3, with D possibly matching TRBD2 (7 bases). This CDR3 contains 17 residues. Germline CDR1 and CDR2: SGHNT and YYREEE (reference sequence). V lost 4 bases, J lost 0 bases, and 18 bases lay in between. The CDR3 here is CASSGPGGASSTDTQYF. The DNA of the CDR3 is TGTGCCAGCAGCGGACCGGGGGGCGCCTCTAGCACAGATACGCAGTATTTT.

V and J are TRBV3-1 and TRBJ2-1; D may be TRBD1 (5 bases). The CDR3 length is 12 residues. Trimming removed 7 bases at V and 7 bases at J, with 11 bases between. Germline V gene data show CDR1 as LGHDT and CDR2 as YNNKEL (reference sequence). The CDR3 DNA is TGTGCCAGCACGCTTTCAGGGAATGAGCAGTTCTTC. It specifies CASTLSGNEQFF.

This clonotype was counted once. The V and J genes are TRBV7-9 and TRBJ1-1; D call uncertain. The CDR3 spans 12 residues. V lost 0 bases and J lost 8, with 7 bases in between. Germline assignment: CDR1 SEHNR and CDR2 FQNEAQ (reference sequence). CDR3 bases: TGTGCCAGCAGCTTAGCTGGAGGGGAAGCTTTCTTT. Translated: CASSLAGGEAFF.

This rearrangement joins TRBV4-1 to TRBJ2-3; 8 bases line up with TRBD2. Looked up from germline, CDR1 is MGHRA and CDR2 is YSYEKL. The V and J ends lost 0 bases and 5 bases, in that order; junction bases with no gene match: 7. CDR3 size: 16 residues. The CDR3 spells CASSQDLGLGGDTQYF. The CDR3 bases are TGCGCCAGCAGCCAAGATCTGGGACTAGGGGGAGATACGCAGTATTTT.

This clonotype was seen more than once but under ten times. This rearrangement joins TRBV27 to TRBJ2-2; 8 positions agree with TRBD2. Germline values: CDR1 MNHEY, CDR2 SMNVEV (reference sequence). V dropped 6 bases and J dropped 2; count of bases not matched to a gene: 5. This CDR3 has 15 amino acids. CDR3 loop: CASSPAGVNTGELFF. For the CDR3, the DNA is TGTGCCAGCAGCCCAGCGGGAGTCAACACCGGGGAGCTGTTTTTT.

The chain recombines TRBV7-6 with TRBJ2-3; 12 bases align to TRBD2. Germline V gene data show CDR1 as SGHVS and CDR2 as FNYEAQ. J gave up 7 bases and V 1 base, and 9 bases lay outside the gene matches. This CDR3 is built from 17 residues. CDR3 DNA: TGTGCCAGCAGCTTAGGGCGACTAGCGGGAGAGATGAATACGCAGTATTTT. Translating it yields CASSLGRLAGEMNTQYF.